This record covers a single T cell receptor beta chain. The antigen is not known. The record originates from a study of naive and memory T cell subsets. Study results and caveats: TCR transcript changes with activation or differentiation may affect this RNA method.

Whole blood, around 2.5 ml, came from adult healthy volunteers. A UMI-containing oligonucleotide was joined by 3' ligation to the TCR cDNA template. Cells were not sorted; total RNA input targeted about 1 to 1000 ng. J lost 2 bases, V lost 1 base, and 3 bases had no gene match. The CDR3 totals 16 residues. The germline CDR1 and CDR2 sequences are KGHSH and LQKENI. Blood and skin TCR RNA was reverse transcribed with alpha and beta constant primers. The SP2 primer and nested alpha and beta constant region primers amplified ligated cDNA in four rounds. TCRdb re-called the 5' RACE reads through MiXCR, storing one row per CDR3 protein. The top ten clones hold 7% to 9.5% of a sample with more than 20,000 distinct CDR3 sequences, 4% to 4.5% of them seen once.

The clonotype originates from a male donor in good health. V gene TRBV18 combines with J gene TRBJ2-2; 8 bases line up with TRBD1. Here the CDR3 DNA reads TGTGCCAGCTCACCACAAGGACAGGGAAACACCGGGGAGCTGTTTTTT. Protein product: CASSPQGQGNTGELFF.